The following is a T cell receptor (beta chain) sequence with its context. Under the authors' procedure: Cell counts per sample came from amplifying reference gene primers. Clones were read by immunoSEQ multiplex PCR, and TCRdb kept only the in-frame ones, dropping some. That table is the source of V, J and clone size, and D and trimming were worked out from the DNA. The repertoire consists of around 300,000 clones, with approximately 82% occurring once and the leading ten covering 2.5% to 3%. The source of the sample is a study of blood T cell repertoires in COVID-19. At the level of the study: The origin of the acute and convalescent COVID-19 samples was the United States, Italy and Spain. In each case, the material was cDNA or gDNA derived from T cells, B-cell-depleted T cells, or PBMCs.

The CDR3 spans 15 residues. Trimming stripped 5 bases from V and 1 base from J, with 11 bases between. Germline V gene lookup returns CDR1 SGHVS and CDR2 FQNEAQ. Sequencing was performed on peripheral blood. The receptor was isolated from a man younger than 45 with active or convalescent COVID-19. The chain couples TRBV7-8 to TRBJ1-4, with D maybe TRBD1 (5 bases). DNA of the CDR3: TGTGCCAGCAGCCGGTACAGGCGAACTAATGAAAAACTGTTTTTT. Residues: CASSRYRRTNEKLFF.